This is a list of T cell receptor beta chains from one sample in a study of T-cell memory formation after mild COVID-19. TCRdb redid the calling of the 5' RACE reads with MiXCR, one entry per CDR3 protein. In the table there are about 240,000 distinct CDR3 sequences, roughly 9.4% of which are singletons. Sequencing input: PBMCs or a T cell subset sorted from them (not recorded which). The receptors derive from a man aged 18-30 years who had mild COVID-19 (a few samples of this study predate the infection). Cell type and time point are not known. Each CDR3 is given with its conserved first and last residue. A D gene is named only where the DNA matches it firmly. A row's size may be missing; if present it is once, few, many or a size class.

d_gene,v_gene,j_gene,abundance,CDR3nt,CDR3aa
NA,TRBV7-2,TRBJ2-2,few,TGTGCCAGCAGCTTACCCCGCTACGACACCGGGGAGCTGTTTTTT,CASSLPRYDTGELFF
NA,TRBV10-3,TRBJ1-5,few,TGTGCCACCAAACGCCGGGACAATAGCAATCAGCCCCAGCATTTT,CATKRRDNSNQPQHF
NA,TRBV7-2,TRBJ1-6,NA,TGTGCCAGCAGCTTAGACGTGGTCCCCAATTCACCCCTCCACTTT,CASSLDVVPNSPLHF
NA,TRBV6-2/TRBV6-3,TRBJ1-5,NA,TGTGCCAGCAGTCCCGGGTCCAGGTTCGAGCAGCCCCAGCATTTT,CASSPGSRFEQPQHF
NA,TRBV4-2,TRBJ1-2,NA,TGTGCCAGCAGCCCCAGGGTATTCTATGGCTACACCTTC,CASSPRVFYGYTF
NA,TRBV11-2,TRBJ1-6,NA,TGTGCCAGCAGCTTTTGGGACCGATCGGGAGCTTCACCCCTCCACTTT,CASSFWDRSGASPLHF
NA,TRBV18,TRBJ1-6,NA,TGTGCCAGCTCACCGCCCGGACATCCTAATTCACCCCTCCACTTT,CASSPPGHPNSPLHF
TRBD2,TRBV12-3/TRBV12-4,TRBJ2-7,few,TGTGCCAGCAGTTTCGGGGGGGGCTCTTCTAGCTCCTACGAGCAGTACTTC,CASSFGGGSSSSYEQYF
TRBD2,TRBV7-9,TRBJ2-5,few,TGTGCCAGCAGCCCCACCTATAGCGGGGGGATTCAAGAGACCCAGTACTTC,CASSPTYSGGIQETQYF
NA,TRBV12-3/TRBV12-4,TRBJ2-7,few,TGTGCCAGCAGCTCTCGGAGGGAGCAGTACTTC,CASSSRREQYF
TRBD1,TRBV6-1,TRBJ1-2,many,TGTGCCAGCAGTGGGGGACAGGGGTATGGCTACACCTTC,CASSGGQGYGYTF
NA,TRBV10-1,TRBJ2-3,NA,TGCGCCAGCGGACGAGGGGACCTGTTGCCTTATACGCAGTATTTT,CASGRGDLLPYTQYF
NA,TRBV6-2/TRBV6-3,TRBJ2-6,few,TGTGCCAGCAGGCCACCCTTCTCTGGGGCCAACGTCCTGACTTTC,CASRPPFSGANVLTF
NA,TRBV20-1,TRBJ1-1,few,TGCAGTGCCGTTTCAATGAACACTGAAGCTTTCTTT,CSAVSMNTEAFF
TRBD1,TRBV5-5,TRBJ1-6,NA,TGTGCCAGCAGCCTTCCGGGACAGGGTGGCGCACCCCTCCACTTT,CASSLPGQGGAPLHF
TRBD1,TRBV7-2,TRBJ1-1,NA,TGTGCCAGCAGCTTAGCGCCGGGACAGGGGAACACTGAAGCTTTCTTT,CASSLAPGQGNTEAFF
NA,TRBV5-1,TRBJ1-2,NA,TGCGCCAGCAGCTCCCGGGACACCTTCTATGGCTACACCTTC,CASSSRDTFYGYTF
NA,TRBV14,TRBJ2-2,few,TGTGCCAGCAGCCAAGATTGGGGACTCGCGAACACCGGGGAGCTGTTTTTT,CASSQDWGLANTGELFF
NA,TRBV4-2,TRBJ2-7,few,TGTGCCAGCAGCCAGGAAACAGGGATGGTCGAGCAGTACTTC,CASSQETGMVEQYF
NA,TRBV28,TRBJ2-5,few,TGTGCCAGCAGCAAGACAGATCAAGAGACCCAGTACTTC,CASSKTDQETQYF
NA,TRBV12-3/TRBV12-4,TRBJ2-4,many,TGTGCCAGCAGCCCGCCAAATCAGGCTCAGGGAAACATTCAGTACTTC,CASSPPNQAQGNIQYF
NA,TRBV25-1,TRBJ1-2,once,TGTGCCAGCAGTGACACTGGACCCAGCTATGGCTACACCTTC,CASSDTGPSYGYTF
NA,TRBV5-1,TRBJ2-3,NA,TGCGCCAGCAGCCGGACTCATGGTAGCACAGATACGCAGTATTTT,CASSRTHGSTDTQYF
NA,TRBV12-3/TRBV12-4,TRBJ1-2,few,TGTGCCAGCAGCTCGGTCGGGCTGAACTATGGCTACACCTTC,CASSSVGLNYGYTF
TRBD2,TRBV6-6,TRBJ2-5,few,TGTGCCAGCAGTAGAGGGACTAGCGGTATCCAAGAGACCCAGTACTTC,CASSRGTSGIQETQYF
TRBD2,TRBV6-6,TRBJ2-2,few,TGTGCCACCTTGTCACGGGGGGTAGTTGGCAGCGGGGAGCTGTTTTTT,CATLSRGVVGSGELFF
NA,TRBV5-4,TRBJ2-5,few,TGTGCCAGCAGATTGGGAGCGGGCGGGGAGACCCAGTACTTC,CASRLGAGGETQYF
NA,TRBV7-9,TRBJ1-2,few,TGTGCCAGCAGTAGCGGAGGGCCAGGGTATGGCTACACCTTC,CASSSGGPGYGYTF
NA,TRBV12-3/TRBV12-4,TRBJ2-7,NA,TGTGCCAGCAGTCCCGGGGACCGAACCTCCTACGAGCAGTACTTC,CASSPGDRTSYEQYF
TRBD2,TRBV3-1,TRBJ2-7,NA,TGTGCCAGCAGCCAACGAGTGCTAGCGGGGGGGCGCGAGCAGTACTTC,CASSQRVLAGGREQYF
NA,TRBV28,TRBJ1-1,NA,TGTGCCAGCAGTTTAGGAGGGGTGAGAACTGAAGCTTTCTTT,CASSLGGVRTEAFF
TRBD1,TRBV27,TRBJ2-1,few,TGTGCCAGCAGTGTCAGGTCACAGGGGGCCTACAATGAGCAGTTCTTC,CASSVRSQGAYNEQFF
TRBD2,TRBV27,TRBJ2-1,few,TGTGCCAGCCCTGGGGGACTAGTTTGCCCCCATGAGCAGTTCTTC,CASPGGLVCPHEQFF
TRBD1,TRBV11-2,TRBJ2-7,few,TGTGCCAGCAGCTTCGGGACAGGGGTCAACGAGCAGTACTTC,CASSFGTGVNEQYF
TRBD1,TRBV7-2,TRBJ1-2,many,TGTGCCAGCAGCTTAGGTCCAGGGGGCCGGGGCTACACCTTC,CASSLGPGGRGYTF